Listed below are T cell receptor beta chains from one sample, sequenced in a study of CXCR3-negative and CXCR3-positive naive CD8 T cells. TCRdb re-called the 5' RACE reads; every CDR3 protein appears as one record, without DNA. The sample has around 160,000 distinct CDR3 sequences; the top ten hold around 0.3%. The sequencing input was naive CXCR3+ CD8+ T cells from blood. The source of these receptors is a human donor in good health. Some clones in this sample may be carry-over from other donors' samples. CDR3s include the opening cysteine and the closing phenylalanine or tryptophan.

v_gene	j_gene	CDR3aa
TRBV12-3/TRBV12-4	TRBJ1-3	CASSLAFGGSNTIYF
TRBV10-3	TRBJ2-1	CAISPVSPIERFF
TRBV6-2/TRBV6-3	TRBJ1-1	CASSRVEGIEKAFF
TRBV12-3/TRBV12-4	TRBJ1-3	CASSWDSVAAIYF
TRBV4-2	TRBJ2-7	CASSQDWRGEPYEQYF
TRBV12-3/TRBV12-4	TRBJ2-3	CASSPSSGTDTQYF
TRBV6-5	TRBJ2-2	CASNLGGGTGELFF
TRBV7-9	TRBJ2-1	CASSPKGWGEQFF
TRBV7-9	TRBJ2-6	CAGAPTIGPRANVLTF
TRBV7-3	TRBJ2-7	CASSLKGLADSYEQYF
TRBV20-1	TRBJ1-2	CSAYVGDTFFYGYTF
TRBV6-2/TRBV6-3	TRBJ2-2	CASSYSLAGVNTGELFF
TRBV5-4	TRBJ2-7	CASSSGPYPGQGAYEQYF
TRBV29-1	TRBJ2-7	CSVEVGVQSYEQYF
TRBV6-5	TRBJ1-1	CASSYGGLTEAFF
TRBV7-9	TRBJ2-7	CASSLILDGYEQYF
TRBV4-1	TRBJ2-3	CASSQDRNTDTQYF
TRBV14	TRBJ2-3	CASSLFYADTQYF
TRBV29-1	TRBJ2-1	CSVARSGADNEQFF
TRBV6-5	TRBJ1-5	CASSSTNSNQPQHF
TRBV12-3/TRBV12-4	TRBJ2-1	CASSQGGGYNEQFF
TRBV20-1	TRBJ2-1	CSAHPARGASYNEQFF
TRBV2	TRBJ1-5	CASSNLDGPRQPQHF
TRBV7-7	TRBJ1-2	CASSFGTRDRECYGYTF
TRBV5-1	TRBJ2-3	CASSLEARDSHTDTQYF